The 32 T cell receptor beta chains reported below all come from one sample, sequenced in a study of CD8 T cells in acute hepatitis C reinfection. Time point of the sample: naive CD8 control sorted from an acute-time-point sample. Assay used: immunoSEQ multiplex PCR; TCRdb lists only in-frame clones, some missing. The table lists 35,000 to 40,000 clones, roughly 89% of them singletons. What was sequenced was naive CD8+ T cells from PBMCs. The receptors here all came from a man aged 30 to 45 with chronic hepatitis C.

The rearrangement links TRBV4-3 to TRBJ2-7, with TRBD2 matching over 11 bases. CDR1 LGHNA and CDR2 YSLEER come from the germline V gene. V lost 5 bases and J lost 0; bases outside the gene matches: 6. This CDR3 region has 16 residues. The CDR3 sequence: CASSALLAGDSYEQYF. The CDR3 nucleotides are TGCGCCAGCAGCGCCCTACTAGCGGGGGACTCCTACGAGCAGTACTTC.

The V call is TRBV6-1, the J call TRBJ2-5, with 8 positions matching TRBD1. With 4 bases clipped from V and 2 bases from J, the junction kept 3 bases outside the gene matches. The CDR3 runs to 14 residues. Germline V gene sequence: CDR1 MNHNS, CDR2 SASEGT. CDR3 sequence reads: CASSGGQGQETQYF. CDR3 DNA: TGTGCCAGCAGTGGAGGACAGGGTCAAGAGACCCAGTACTTC.

The V call is TRBV12-5, the J call TRBJ2-5; TRBD1 agrees at 9 bases. Germline CDR1 reads LGHNT; CDR2 reads FRNRAP. Trimming took 5 bases from V and 2 from J; bases not matched to a gene: 9. CDR3 length equals 16 residues. CDR3 loop: CASGALPTGGQETQYF. The CDR3 bases are TGTGCTAGTGGTGCGCTCCCGACAGGGGGTCAAGAGACCCAGTACTTC.

J is TRBJ2-1 and V is TRBV30; TRBD1 aligns across 9 bases. The J segment lost 5 bases and the V segment lost 2 bases, leaving 4 bases of the junction unmatched. This CDR3 has 14 amino acids. Germline V CDR1 and CDR2: GTSNPN, SVGIG (reference sequence). Here the CDR3 reads CAWSSGQGNNEQFF. The CDR3 nucleotides are TGTGCCTGGAGTTCGGGACAGGGTAACAATGAGCAGTTCTTC. Complete variable domain (other parts from reference TRBV30 and TRBJ2-1): SQTIHQWPATLVQPVGSPLSLECTVEGTSNPNLYWYRQAAGRGLQLLFYSVGIGQISSEVPQNLSASRPQDRQFILSSKKLLLSDSGFYLCAWSSGQGNNEQFFGPGTRLTVL.

This chain uses TRBV7-9 with TRBJ2-7; 7 bases match TRBD1. This CDR3 comprises 17 residues. CDR1 and CDR2 from the germline V gene are SEHNR and FQNEAQ (reference sequence). V lost 1 base to trimming and J lost 3 bases; unmatched junction nucleotides: 12. In DNA form, the CDR3 reads TGTGCCAGCAGCTTAGAACTAGGGGGCCAGCCGGACTACGAGCAGTACTTC. Its protein product is CASSLELGGQPDYEQYF. The variable domain in full, with the rest retrieved from reference TRBV7-9 and TRBJ2-7, is DTGVSQNPRHKITKRGQNVTFRCDPISEHNRLYWYRQTLGQGPEFLTYFQNEAQLEKSRLLSDRFSAERPKGSFSTLEIQRTEQGDSAMYLCASSLELGGQPDYEQYFGPGTRLTVT.

V usage is TRBV9 and J usage is TRBJ2-7, with D tentatively TRBD1 (6 bases). This CDR3 contains 16 residues. The V end was cut by 3 bases, the J end by 0 bases, with 16 bases between. CDR1 is SGDLS and CDR2 is YYNGEE in the germline V gene. The CDR3 is CASSAHRETSSYEQYF. CDR3 coding DNA: TGTGCCAGCAGCGCCCACAGGGAAACTAGCTCCTACGAGCAGTACTTC.

This chain connects TRBV11-1 to TRBJ2-7, with TRBD1 matching over 7 bases. The CDR3 totals 13 residues. After removal of 5 bases from V and 6 bases from J, the junction contained 7 bases not matched to a gene. Germline lookup yields CDR1 SGHAT and CDR2 FQDESV (reference sequence). Here the CDR3 reads CASSTQQGREQYF. CDR3 sequence (DNA): TGTGCCAGCAGCACCCAACAGGGGCGCGAGCAGTACTTC.

V usage is TRBV19 and J usage is TRBJ2-1; 9 positions agree with TRBD2. J lost 0 bases, V lost 3 bases, and 0 bases had no gene match. Germline V CDR1 and CDR2: LNHDA, SQIVND (reference sequence). The CDR3 runs to 15 residues. CDR3 DNA sequence: TGTGCCAGTAGTATGACTAGCGGCTCCTACAATGAGCAGTTCTTC. It codes for CASSMTSGSYNEQFF.

The chain couples TRBV5-6 to TRBJ2-1; 8 bases fit TRBD1. CDR1 and CDR2 from the germline V gene are SGHDT and YYEEEE. There are 14 residues in the CDR3. V trimming: 4 bases; J trimming: 8 bases; junction bases outside the gene matches: 8. CDR3 coding DNA: TGTGCCAGCAGCAGAAGGGACAGGCCGGATGAGCAGTTCTTC. It codes for CASSRRDRPDEQFF. The full variable domain, completed using reference TRBV5-6 and TRBJ2-1, is DAGVTQSPTHLIKTRGQQVTLRCSPKSGHDTVSWYQQALGQGPQFIFQYYEEEERQRGNFPDRFSGHQFPNYSSELNVNALLLGDSALYLCASSRRDRPDEQFFGPGTRLTVL.

In its sample, this clone was seen once. The CDR3 region has the DNA TGCACCAGCAGCCAAGCACCAATAGGGGGTAGGTACGAGCAGTACTTC. Its protein product is CTSSQAPIGGRYEQYF. The genes are TRBV1 and TRBJ2-7; the table's D call TRBD1 went unverified against the DNA. TRBV1 is a recognized pseudogene. The CDR3 has 16 amino acids.

The chain has TRBV9 and TRBJ2-7; TRBD2 might be the D (6 bases). The CDR3 runs 15 residues. Trimming pared 0 bases from V and 5 bases from J, leaving 15 bases between. Germline CDR1 reads SGDLS; CDR2 reads YYNGEE. CDR3 coding DNA: TGTGCCAGCAGCGTAGGGGCCCTTAGCGGTAACGAGCAGTACTTC. Translated: CASSVGALSGNEQYF.

The J gene is TRBJ1-2, the V gene TRBV2, with 8 nucleotides matching TRBD1. CDR3 length: 16 residues. Trimming at V came to 2 bases and at J to 1 base, leaving 6 bases not matched to a gene. In germline, CDR1 is SNHLY, CDR2 FYNNEI. CDR3 residues: CASSEPQGEFNYGYTF. CDR3 sequence (DNA): TGTGCCAGCAGTGAACCACAGGGGGAATTTAACTATGGCTACACCTTC. Combining the CDR3 with reference TRBV2 and TRBJ1-2 gives the whole variable domain EPEVTQTPSHQVTQMGQEVILRCVPISNHLYFYWYRQILGQKVEFLVSFYNNEISEKSEIFDDQFSVERPDGSNFTLKIRSTKLEDSAMYFCASSEPQGEFNYGYTFGSGTRLTVV.

The chain is built from TRBV19 and TRBJ2-1; D gene unclear. This CDR3 contains 17 residues. The germline CDR1 and CDR2 sequences are LNHDA and SQIVND (reference sequence). The germline V and J ends were trimmed by 6 bases and 4 bases, with 22 bases remaining between them. The CDR3 here is CASRTSVLELPYNEQFF. Here the CDR3 DNA reads TGTGCCAGTAGGACATCCGTCCTGGAACTACCTTACAATGAGCAGTTCTTC.

The rearrangement links TRBV15 to TRBJ2-2; possibly TRBD2 for D (5 bases). V was pared by 4 bases and J by 6 bases, with 9 bases between. This CDR3 contains 13 residues. Per the germline V gene, CDR1 is LNHNV and CDR2 is YYDKDF (reference sequence). The CDR3 region is CATSKRTPGELFF. The CDR3 DNA reads as TGTGCCACCAGCAAACGGACTCCCGGGGAGCTGTTTTTT.

V gene TRBV18 combines with J gene TRBJ2-2, with 12 bases identical to TRBD1. The CDR3 is made up of 19 amino acids. J lost 5 bases, V lost 0 bases, and 10 bases had no gene match. Germline lookup yields CDR1 KGHSH and CDR2 LQKENI. CDR3 nucleotides: TGTGCCAGCTCACCACCGGGGGACAGGGGGCAATTCTGGACCGGGGAGCTGTTTTTT. Encoded protein: CASSPPGDRGQFWTGELFF. Complete variable domain (other parts from reference TRBV18 and TRBJ2-2): NAGVMQNPRHLVRRRGQEARLRCSPMKGHSHVYWYRQLPEEGLKFMVYLQKENIIDESGMPKERFSAEFPKEGPSILRIQQVVRGDSAAYFCASSPPGDRGQFWTGELFFGEGSRLTVL.

V usage is TRBV7-9 and J usage is TRBJ2-7; no clear D. V was trimmed by 1 base and J by 3 bases, leaving 16 bases between them. CDR3 length equals 16 residues. The germline gives CDR1 SEHNR, CDR2 FQNEAQ (reference sequence). For the CDR3, the DNA is TGTGCCAGCAGCTTAGTTTTGGACGGAGTATTCTACGAGCAGTACTTC. Residues: CASSLVLDGVFYEQYF.

The V call is TRBV6-5, the J call TRBJ2-7, with 8 bases matching TRBD1. This CDR3 is 15 amino acids long. J gave up 6 bases and V 4 bases, and 11 bases lay outside the gene matches. Germline V gene sequence: CDR1 MNHEY, CDR2 SVGAGI. The CDR3 DNA sequence: TGTGCCAGCAGTTCCTTCGGTGGACAGGGCTTCGAGCAGTACTTC. Encoded protein: CASSSFGGQGFEQYF.

The chain joins TRBV5-8 to TRBJ1-1; D might be TRBD1 (5 bases). Germline assignment: CDR1 SGHTS and CDR2 YDEGEE. V was shortened by 7 bases and J by 5 bases, with 15 bases between the two germline ends. The CDR3 runs to 13 residues. The CDR3 DNA reads as TGTGCCAGCGCGGCCGGGGGGATGACTGAAGCTTTCTTT. Translating it yields CASAAGGMTEAFF.

This chain joins TRBV7-9 and TRBJ2-1; 7 nucleotides match TRBD2. The CDR3 runs to 16 residues. The junction had 12 bases not matched to a gene; V was cut back by 5 bases and J by 5 bases. Germline V gives CDR1 SEHNR, CDR2 FQNEAQ (reference sequence). This CDR3 is CASSPLAEGHHNEQFF. The DNA of the CDR3 is TGTGCCAGCAGCCCGCTAGCGGAAGGTCACCACAATGAGCAGTTCTTC.

V is TRBV23-1 and J is TRBJ2-1; D not certain. TRBV23-1 is identified as an open reading frame with a role that is uncertain. The CDR3 has 12 residues. Trimming stripped 8 bases from V and 10 bases from J, with 15 bases between. The CDR3 protein is CASLPQAREQFF. Written as DNA, the CDR3 is TGCGCCAGCCTCCCCCAAGCGAGGGAGCAGTTCTTC.

The chain employs TRBV12-5 and TRBJ2-2; a possible D gene is TRBD1 (6 bases). The germline gives CDR1 LGHNT, CDR2 FRNRAP. The germline V and J ends were trimmed by 0 bases and 3 bases, with 11 bases remaining between them. The CDR3 is 16 amino acids. In DNA form, the CDR3 reads TGTGCTAGTGGTTTGGTAGATGGGGGCGACACCGGGGAGCTGTTTTTT. Amino acids: CASGLVDGGDTGELFF. The full variable domain, rest sourced from reference TRBV12-5 and TRBJ2-2, is DARVTQTPRHKVTEMGQEVTMRCQPILGHNTVFWYRQTMMQGLELLAYFRNRAPLDDSGMPKDRFSAEMPDATLATLKIQPSEPRDSAVYFCASGLVDGGDTGELFFGEGSRLTVL.

This rearrangement joins TRBV13 to TRBJ1-5, with D possibly being TRBD1 (6 bases). The CDR3 extends over 13 amino acids. Trimming removed 5 bases from V and 9 bases from J, with 14 bases in between. Per germline, CDR1 PRHDT and CDR2 FYEKMQ (reference sequence). CDR3 nucleotides: TGTGCCAGCAGCGGACAGAATCAACGGCCCCAGCATTTT. Protein product: CASSGQNQRPQHF.

The CDR3 coding sequence is TGTGCCTGGAACCGCTCACCAGAGTCCAATGAAAAACTGTTTTTT. Translation gives CAWNRSPESNEKLFF. V usage is TRBV30 and J usage is TRBJ1-4, with D unclear. The length of the CDR3 is 15 residues. Germline CDR1 is GTSNPN and CDR2 is SVGIG (reference sequence). The V end lost 4 bases, the J end lost 5 bases, and 17 bases lay between the germline ends.

This chain links TRBV6-1 with TRBJ1-1, with 7 bases that match TRBD1. Germline V gene sequence: CDR1 MNHNS, CDR2 SASEGT. This CDR3 has 13 amino acids. V lost 7 bases, J lost 4 bases, and 6 bases stayed unmatched. This CDR3 is CASNLQGSTEAFF. Written as DNA, the CDR3 is TGTGCCAGCAACCTACAGGGGAGCACTGAAGCTTTCTTT.

The rearrangement joins TRBV2 to TRBJ1-4; D is unresolved. Trimming stripped 3 bases from V and 8 bases from J, with 1 base between. The germline gives CDR1 SNHLY, CDR2 FYNNEI. This CDR3 comprises 10 residues. The CDR3 sequence is CASSDEKLFF. The CDR3 bases are TGTGCCAGCAGTGACGAAAAACTGTTTTTT.

The V gene is TRBV19, the J gene TRBJ2-1; 7 bases agree with TRBD2. V was clipped by 5 bases and J by 8 bases; unmatched bases: 6. Per the germline V gene, CDR1 is LNHDA and CDR2 is SQIVND (reference sequence). CDR3 length: 13 amino acids. The CDR3 sequence is CASSQLRGDEQFF. CDR3 bases: TGTGCCAGTAGTCAGCTACGGGGGGATGAGCAGTTCTTC.

The rearrangement links TRBV15 to TRBJ2-7; D is possibly TRBD1 or TRBD2 (5 bases each). Germline V gene sequence: CDR1 LNHNV, CDR2 YYDKDF (reference sequence). Trimming left V 1 base short and J 5 bases short, with 9 bases between. The CDR3 covers 13 residues. CDR3 region: CATSRGGVHEQYF. The CDR3 DNA follows: TGTGCCACCAGCAGAGGAGGGGTCCACGAGCAGTACTTC.

The chain has TRBV9 and TRBJ2-7; D not certain. CDR1 is SGDLS and CDR2 is YYNGEE in the germline V gene. With 0 bases removed from V and 1 base from J, the gap between germline ends came to 11 bases. The CDR3 has 15 residues. CDR3 DNA: TGTGCCAGCAGCGTAGCCTGGGCAAGATCCTACGAGCAGTACTTC. As protein: CASSVAWARSYEQYF.

V is TRBV19 and J is TRBJ1-5, with D hard to call. CDR3 size: 12 residues. Germline CDR1 reads LNHDA; CDR2 reads SQIVND (reference sequence). Trimming removed 1 base from V and 6 bases from J, with 4 bases in between. The CDR3 is CASSIGSQPQHF. The CDR3 nucleotides are TGTGCCAGTAGTATAGGGAGTCAGCCCCAGCATTTT.

The V call is TRBV18, the J call TRBJ2-5, with D tentatively TRBD2 (5 bases). Germline-derived CDR1 and CDR2 are KGHSH and LQKENI. V was clipped by 3 bases and J by 5 bases, with 13 bases between them. This CDR3 contains 14 residues. The DNA of the CDR3 is TGTGCCAGCTCACCCTCCTCCAGAGGGGAGACCCAGTACTTC. As protein: CASSPSSRGETQYF.

This clone has a single count. The chain links TRBV7-9 to TRBJ2-7; 11 nucleotides match TRBD1. Germline CDR1 is SEHNR and CDR2 is FQNEAQ (reference sequence). Unmatched junction bases numbered 4, after V lost 5 bases and J lost 4 bases. This CDR3 contains 14 residues. The DNA for the CDR3 is TGTGCCAGCAGCGGGGACAGGGGGACGTACGAGCAGTACTTC. Its translation: CASSGDRGTYEQYF.

The V and J genes are TRBV7-6 and TRBJ2-1, with D perhaps matching TRBD1 (5 bases). The V end lost 4 bases, the J end lost 3 bases, and 10 bases lay between the germline ends. Germline CDR1 and CDR2: SGHVS and FNYEAQ. The CDR3 is 14 residues long. CDR3 nucleotides: TGTGCCAGCAGCTCAAGCAGGGTCTACAATGAGCAGTTCTTC. Amino acids: CASSSSRVYNEQFF.